This T cell receptor (beta chain) was identified during a study of CD8 T cell repertoires and HIV-1 epitope variants. For the study at large: Twenty-five autologous and known Gag and Nef epitope variant peptides each stimulated T cells separately.

A remark on this clone: Its target is not known.

Deletions cut 6 bases from V and 6 bases from J, with 21 bases between. The length of the CDR3 is 15 residues. Germline CDR1 is MNHEY and CDR2 is SMNVEV (reference sequence). Clones were read by immunoSEQ multiplex PCR, and TCRdb kept only the in-frame ones, dropping some. The sample has some 3,100 clones, roughly two thirds seen once. The source of this sequence is a male donor with HIV. The sequenced sample was cultured CD8+ T cells derived from PBMCs. V is TRBV27 and J is TRBJ2-7; possible D gene TRBD2, 6 bases. The CDR3 sequence is CASRTAGQRGGEQYF. The CDR3 DNA follows: TGTGCCAGCAGGACAGCGGGTCAAAGGGGAGGCGAGCAGTACTTC.